This T cell receptor (beta chain) was recorded in a study of siplizumab effects on memory and regulatory T cells (dated by TCRdb to about 2019). Broadly, across the study: The study examined how the anti-CD2 antibody siplizumab affects alloreactive T-cell subsets in allogeneic mixed lymphocyte reactions built from human PBMCs. Results the study describes overall, beyond this receptor: Whether proliferating Tregs from siplizumab cultures were suppressive was not functionally confirmed. Among mappable alloreactive CD4+ clones, the Treg-derived fraction averaged approximately 63% with siplizumab versus roughly 25% in control reactions. Because sequences at frequencies below about 10^-5 were poorly captured, only a minor fraction of alloreactive clones could be mapped back to unstimulated subsets. A naive or memory phenotype could not be assigned to roughly 75-95% of proliferating CD4+ or CD8+ clones. Unstimulated naive T cells appeared more diverse than memory T cells, and naive cells seemed to contribute substantially to the alloresponse. Siplizumab significantly lowered the cumulative frequency of alloreactive sequences that could be traced to unstimulated CD4+ memory T cells.

Regarding this clone: The antigen it binds to is not known. No much larger clone exists at a distance of one base, and base qualities are not known.

Library generation was performed with the immunoSEQ multiplex PCR assay. Approximately 93,000 TCR templates per sample were assayed by the deep sequencing platform. Genomic DNA extracted from sorted T cells was used for TCRbeta CDR3 sequencing. The authors' pipeline ran thus. The R programming language was used for clonal analysis of the TCRbeta CDR3 data. Comparing unstimulated samples against CFSE-low samples taken after the reaction was how alloreactive CD4+ and CD8+ clones were defined. Regulatory or non-regulatory origin was assigned to alloreactive CD4+ clones by matching of sequences to sorted unstimulated Treg and non-Treg repertoires. In its TCRdb copy, this immuneACCESS table keeps in-frame sequences only and misses some clones. Where compared with another copy, unresolved V genes explain less than half of these, and the others have no known cause. V and J calls and clone size follow that table, whereas D and trimming were derived from the DNA. Present in this sample are some 110,000 clones, about 93% of which were seen just once. The leading ten clones occupy 0.55% to 0.7% of the sample.

CDR1 and CDR2 are drawn from the germline V gene (reference sequence): MNHNY, SVGAGI. Measured from the cysteine to the phenylalanine, the CDR3 is 14 residues long. Solely the CDR3 DNA is kept, with 42 bases framed from the first base. The junction shows trimming of 6 bases on V and 2 bases on J, and the gene matches do not reach 1 base of it. Sorted unstimulated T cells, along with proliferating T cells recovered from mixed lymphocyte reactions, underwent TCRbeta CDR3 sequencing. Fresh whole blood from some eleven HLA-typed healthy donors was used to isolate PBMCs. To map where alloreactive clones came from, unstimulated CD4+ regulatory T cells were FACS-sorted.

Here the chain combines TRBV6-6 and TRBJ2-7; the central 13 bases match TRBD2. The receptor was isolated from a human donor in good health. The sequenced material came from Tregs sorted from blood. This receptor has the CDR3 CASRGLAGTYEQYF. The bases read TGTGCCAGCAGGGGACTAGCGGGGACCTACGAGCAGTACTTC.